Shown below are 17 T cell receptor beta chains from a single sample sequenced in a study of T cell repertoires in cytomegalovirus infection. TCRdb used MiXCR to reprocess the reads, holding one entry per CDR3 protein. The sample has roughly 100,000 distinct CDR3 sequences; about 15% are singletons. The material sequenced was PBMCs. These receptor sequences come from a human donor in good health (CMV status not recorded). Some clones in this sample may be carry-over from other donors' samples.

Many counts were recorded for this clonotype. The genes are TRBV7-6 and TRBJ1-2, with D possibly matching TRBD1 (5 bases). The V end lost 5 bases, the J end lost 10 bases, and 20 bases lay between the germline ends. Germline V gives CDR1 SGHVS, CDR2 FNYEAQ. This CDR3 is built from 14 residues. In nucleotides, the CDR3 is TGTGCCAGCAGCCAGCTACGAGGGGCACCCCCCTACACCTTC. Protein sequence: CASSQLRGAPPYTF.

This clonotype occurred many times. V gene TRBV27 combines with J gene TRBJ2-2; D is ambiguous. CDR1 is MNHEY and CDR2 is SMNVEV in the germline V gene (reference sequence). This CDR3 comprises 12 residues. Trimming stripped 6 bases from V and 5 bases from J, with 7 bases between. The CDR3 DNA reads TGTGCCAGCAGCTTAGGGACCGGGGAGCTGTTTTTT. Translated, it gives CASSLGTGELFF.

This clonotype was seen more than once but under ten times. V and J are TRBV10-2 and TRBJ2-1, with D unresolved. The V end was cut by 0 bases, the J end by 15 bases, with 12 bases between. The CDR3 covers 12 residues. The germline gives CDR1 WSHSY, CDR2 SAAADI. CDR3 DNA: TGCGCCAGCAGTGAGTCCGGCAGTACGACGTTCTTC. Its protein is CASSESGSTTFF.

The chain has TRBV18 and TRBJ2-1; no firm D call. V lost 2 bases and J lost 4, with 3 bases in between. The CDR3 runs 12 residues. The germline V gene encodes CDR1 KGHSH and CDR2 LQKENI. CDR3 region: CASSPGYNEQFF. The CDR3, as DNA: TGTGCCAGCTCACCAGGATACAATGAGCAGTTCTTC.

This clonotype was seen only a few times. This may stem from a read error, because a much larger clone lies one nucleotide away. J is TRBJ2-3 and V is TRBV5-5; D is ambiguous. V shed 3 bases and J shed 2 bases, with 4 bases lying between them. This CDR3 comprises 12 residues. Germline lookup yields CDR1 SGHKS and CDR2 YYEKEE (reference sequence). CDR3 residues: CASSYNTDTQYF. In DNA, the CDR3 is TGTGCCAGCAGCTACAACACAGATACGCAGTATTTT.

This clonotype counts as medium-sized. J is TRBJ1-5 and V is TRBV7-2; the match to TRBD1 covers 7 bases. Germline lookup yields CDR1 SGHTA and CDR2 FQGNSA. The V gene end was trimmed by 6 bases and the J gene end by 1 base; junction bases not matched to a gene: 6. The CDR3 contains 15 residues. This CDR3 reads CASRPGGTSNQPQHF. In DNA, the CDR3 is TGTGCCAGCAGACCAGGGGGTACGAGCAATCAGCCCCAGCATTTT.

The chain is built from TRBV28 and TRBJ1-2, with 10 bases fitting TRBD1. J was trimmed by 4 bases and V by 4 bases; bases with no gene match: 9. The CDR3 has 16 residues. CDR1 and CDR2 from the germline V gene are MDHEN and SYDVKM. In DNA form, the CDR3 reads TGTGCCAGCAGTTCTTACCGGACAGGGGGTTTCTATGGCTACACCTTC. This translates into CASSSYRTGGFYGYTF.

This clonotype was counted at least ten times. The genes are TRBV6-8 and TRBJ1-5; 7 nucleotides agree with TRBD1. Germline V CDR1 and CDR2: MNHGY, SAAAGT. CDR3 length equals 13 residues. V gave up 8 bases and J gave up 3 bases; unmatched junction bases: 4. The CDR3 here is CASRQGINQPQHF. The DNA of the CDR3 is TGTGCCAGCCGACAGGGCATCAATCAGCCCCAGCATTTT.

CDR3 DNA: TGTGCCAGCAGTGCCCCGGGACAGACGAACACTGAAGCTTTCTTT. Amino acid sequence: CASSAPGQTNTEAFF. The rearrangement links TRBV6-2 or TRBV6-3 to TRBJ1-1, with TRBD1 matching 7 bases. CDR1 is MNHEY and CDR2 is SVGEGT in the germline V gene. V lost 5 bases and J lost 1; bases outside the gene matches: 7. CDR3 length: 15 residues.

The genes are TRBV7-2 and TRBJ1-2; a possible D gene is TRBD1 (5 bases). CDR3 length equals 13 residues. The V end was cut by 3 bases, the J end by 4 bases, with 9 bases between. Germline CDR1 is SGHTA and CDR2 is FQGNSA. In DNA form, the CDR3 reads TGTACCAGCAGCTTGTTGACAGCCTATGGCTACACCTTC. Its protein product is CTSSLLTAYGYTF.

Ten or more counts support this clonotype. V is TRBV12-5 and J is TRBJ1-1, with 7 bases identical to TRBD1. CDR3 length: 14 amino acids. Germline lookup yields CDR1 LGHNT and CDR2 FRNRAP. Trimming cost V 5 bases and J 1 base; bases outside gene matches: 4. CDR3 region: CASGTGTANTEAFF. For the CDR3, the DNA is TGTGCTAGTGGTACCGGGACAGCGAACACTGAAGCTTTCTTT.

The V and J genes are TRBV28 and TRBJ2-1, with D perhaps TRBD1 (6 bases). This CDR3 is built from 15 residues. V lost 6 bases and J 7 bases, leaving 19 bases between the germline ends. The germline V gene has CDR1 MDHEN and CDR2 SYDVKM. The CDR3, as DNA: TGTGCCAGCAGCGCCTATCTCAACCAGGGGAATGAGCAGTTCTTC. It encodes CASSAYLNQGNEQFF.

The CDR3 coding sequence is TGCAGTGGGCGGGGGGCGATCGCGTCCGATGGCTACACCTTC. It translates to CSGRGAIASDGYTF. The gene calls are TRBV20-1 and TRBJ1-2; tentative D call: TRBD1 (6 bases). The germline gives CDR1 DFQATT, CDR2 SNEGSKA (reference sequence). V lost 7 bases to trimming and J lost 6 bases, with 21 bases between them. The CDR3 loop spans 14 amino acids.

This clonotype was picked up many times. This chain connects TRBV7-2 to TRBJ2-3; D is tentatively TRBD1 or TRBD2 (5 bases each). Trimming took off 0 bases at V and 3 bases at J, with 10 bases between the two ends. The V gene's germline CDR1 is SGHTA and CDR2 FQGNSA. The CDR3 spans 15 residues. The CDR3 region is CASSLAGTETDTQYF. The CDR3 nucleotides are TGTGCCAGCAGCTTAGCGGGGACGGAAACAGATACGCAGTATTTT.

This clonotype appeared many times. The chain carries TRBV20-1 and TRBJ1-2, with D tentatively TRBD1 (6 bases). In germline, CDR1 is DFQATT, CDR2 SNEGSKA (reference sequence). V was clipped by 5 bases and J by 4 bases, with 17 bases between them. This CDR3 has 14 residues. The CDR3 DNA follows: TGCAGTGCTCCGAGGACAGACCAGGGCTATGGCTACACCTTC. It translates to CSAPRTDQGYGYTF.

This clonotype was detected ten times or more. The rearrangement links TRBV7-8 to TRBJ1-5, with D perhaps matching TRBD1 (5 bases). V dropped 5 bases and J dropped 9 bases, with 17 bases sitting between them. This CDR3 is 14 amino acids long. Germline loops: CDR1 SGHVS, CDR2 FQNEAQ. The chain's CDR3 is CASSNGADRSPQHF. The CDR3 region has the DNA TGTGCCAGCAGCAATGGGGCAGACCGATCGCCCCAGCATTTT.

This clonotype was seen many times. The chain uses TRBV6-5 and TRBJ1-2; D gene uncertain. The CDR3 extends over 14 amino acids. The V and J ends lost 4 bases and 5 bases respectively, with 14 bases between them. The V gene's germline CDR1 is MNHEY and CDR2 SVGAGI. The CDR3 loop is CASSSRLRPYGYTF. As DNA, the CDR3 is TGTGCCAGCAGTTCCCGGCTTCGCCCTTATGGCTACACCTTC.